These 20 T cell receptor beta chains originate from one sample sequenced in a study of T cell repertoires in cytomegalovirus infection. Their target antigens are unknown. MiXCR, applied by TCRdb to the reads, yields one record per CDR3 protein. Among 800,000 to 950,000 distinct CDR3 sequences listed, about 31% were seen once. This specimen consisted of cultured CD8+ T cells from PBMCs, obtained from culture after CMV antigen stimulation. These receptors were collected from a human donor in good health (CMV status not recorded). Some clones in this sample may be carry-over from other donors' samples.

J is TRBJ1-2 and V is TRBV13; D is perhaps TRBD1 (5 bases). The germline V gene has CDR1 PRHDT and CDR2 FYEKMQ (reference sequence). Trimming shortened V by 3 bases and J by 4 bases, and 12 bases separated the two germline ends. The CDR3 has 14 residues. CDR3 DNA sequence: TGTGCCAGCAGCTTTGGGGGGGGTGGCTATGGCTACACCTTC. Translating gives CASSFGGGGYGYTF.

The rearrangement uses TRBV12-5 and TRBJ1-1; D is possibly TRBD1 (5 bases). V was shortened by 2 bases and J by 2 bases, with 30 bases between the two germline ends. The CDR3 covers 21 residues. Germline lookup yields CDR1 LGHNT and CDR2 FRNRAP. The CDR3 sequence is CASGLTLSEGRDHYRNTEAFF. As DNA, the CDR3 is TGTGCTAGTGGTTTGACCTTAAGTGAAGGCAGGGACCACTATCGAAACACTGAAGCTTTCTTT.

The chain uses TRBV7-9 and TRBJ1-1; no definite D call. V lost 1 base, J lost 0 bases, and 21 bases lay in between. The CDR3 runs to 19 residues. In germline, CDR1 is SEHNR, CDR2 FQNEAQ (reference sequence). CDR3 residues: CASSLVGQAGPTMNTEAFF. The CDR3 nucleotides read TGTGCCAGCAGCTTAGTAGGTCAAGCAGGCCCTACTATGAACACTGAAGCTTTCTTT. Filled out from reference TRBV7-9 and TRBJ1-1, the complete variable domain reads DTGVSQNPRHKITKRGQNVTFRCDPISEHNRLYWYRQTLGQGPEFLTYFQNEAQLEKSRLLSDRFSAERPKGSFSTLEIQRTEQGDSAMYLCASSLVGQAGPTMNTEAFFGQGTRLTVV.

This chain joins TRBV7-3 and TRBJ2-7; D is possibly TRBD1 (6 bases). The CDR3 runs 13 residues. Between the trimmed V and J ends, which lost 3 bases and 7 bases, there was a span of 13 bases. Germline V lookup: CDR1 SGHTA, CDR2 FQGTGA. This chain's CDR3 is CASSLGAREEQYV. Here the CDR3 DNA reads TGTGCCAGCAGCTTGGGGGCTAGGGAAGAGCAGTACGTC.

The chain uses TRBV20-1 and TRBJ1-2; D is perhaps TRBD1 (5 bases). Germline-derived CDR1 and CDR2 are DFQATT and SNEGSKA (reference sequence). This CDR3 region has 15 residues. Between the trimmed V and J ends, which lost 0 bases and 2 bases, there was a span of 13 bases. The DNA of the CDR3 is TGCAGTGCTAGAGAGATCAGGGAGCGCAACTATGGCTACACCTTC. This codes for CSAREIRERNYGYTF.

The chain employs TRBV11-2 and TRBJ2-5, with TRBD2 matching over 11 bases. V shed 5 bases, J shed 5 bases, and the junction held 10 bases outside the gene matches. CDR1 and CDR2 from the germline V gene are SGHAT and FQNNGV. The CDR3 is 16 amino acids. CDR3 sequence (DNA): TGTGCCAGCAGCAATACTTTAGCGGGGGGGAAGGAGACCCAGTACTTC. Its protein product is CASSNTLAGGKETQYF.

The chain uses TRBV2 and TRBJ1-5, with 7 bases lining up with TRBD1. CDR1 is SNHLY and CDR2 is FYNNEI in the germline V gene. V was clipped by 8 bases and J by 4 bases; unmatched bases: 11. This CDR3 is built from 15 residues. CDR3 bases: TGTGCCAGCGGTCTGAAGACAGGGTTGAATCAGCCCCAGCATTTT. Translating it yields CASGLKTGLNQPQHF.

V and J are TRBV27 and TRBJ2-1, with D uncertain. The CDR3 is 13 amino acids. Looked up from germline, CDR1 is MNHEY and CDR2 is SMNVEV (reference sequence). Trimming left V 4 bases short and J 5 bases short, with 9 bases between. The CDR3 DNA sequence: TGTGCCAGCAGTTCCAGACTCAACAATGAGCAGTTCTTC. It translates to CASSSRLNNEQFF.

This clonotype was recorded a few times. This chain connects TRBV7-8 to TRBJ2-5; D might be TRBD2 (6 bases). This CDR3 has 17 amino acids. Germline loops: CDR1 SGHVS, CDR2 FQNEAQ. Trimming took 5 bases from V and 5 from J, leaving 24 bases between them. The CDR3 nucleotides are TGTGCCAGCAGCCCAGGGTTGAGGGAGGAATTTGAGGAGACCCAGTACTTC. The encoded protein is CASSPGLREEFEETQYF.

V is TRBV7-9 and J is TRBJ1-1; no definite D call. The V end lost 0 bases, the J end lost 7 bases, and 9 bases lay between the germline ends. The CDR3 runs to 13 residues. In germline, CDR1 is SEHNR, CDR2 FQNEAQ (reference sequence). Written as DNA, the CDR3 is TGTGCCAGCAGCTTAGCCGTGGGGATTGAAGCTTTCTTT. Protein sequence: CASSLAVGIEAFF.

This clonotype showed up just a few times. This chain joins TRBV19 and TRBJ2-1, with TRBD2 as a possible D gene (5 bases). CDR1 LNHDA and CDR2 SQIVND come from the germline V gene (reference sequence). Trimming took off 5 bases at V and 0 bases at J, with 14 bases between the two ends. The CDR3 is 16 amino acids. DNA for the CDR3: TGTGCCAGTAGTCTAAGACACGGGGACTCCTACAATGAGCAGTTCTTC. Its protein product is CASSLRHGDSYNEQFF.

This clonotype was seen repeatedly, ten times or more. This sequence joins TRBV7-2 and TRBJ1-5; D is perhaps TRBD1 (6 bases). CDR3 length: 14 residues. The V end was cut by 5 bases, the J end by 9 bases, with 17 bases between. Germline CDR1 SGHTA, CDR2 FQGNSA. CDR3 sequence: CASSHGGAGRPQHF. CDR3 in DNA: TGTGCCAGCAGCCACGGGGGCGCGGGCAGGCCCCAGCATTTT. Full variable domain (outside the CDR3, taken from reference TRBV7-2 and TRBJ1-5): GAGVSQSPSNKVTEKGKDVELRCDPISGHTALYWYRQSLGQGLEFLIYFQGNSAPDKSGLPSDRFSAERTGGSVSTLTIQRTQQEDSAVYLCASSHGGAGRPQHFGDGTRLSIL.

CDR3 sequence reads: CASSFRRGPNTGELFF. DNA for the CDR3: TGTGCCAGCAGTTTTAGGCGGGGGCCGAACACCGGGGAGCTGTTTTTT. The chain recombines TRBV27 with TRBJ2-2, with D possibly matching TRBD2 (7 bases). From germline, CDR1 is MNHEY and CDR2 SMNVEV (reference sequence). The CDR3 spans 16 residues. V lost 3 bases, J lost 0 bases, and 11 bases lay in between.

The gene calls are TRBV6-5 and TRBJ2-7, with D perhaps matching TRBD1 or TRBD2 (5 bases each). Per the germline V gene, CDR1 is MNHEY and CDR2 is SVGAGI. The CDR3 runs 16 residues. Between the trimmed V and J ends, which lost 6 bases and 0 bases, there was a span of 18 bases. Written as DNA, the CDR3 is TGTGCCAGCAGCTTGACCGGGACCGACAGCTCCTACGAGCAGTACTTC. It is translated as CASSLTGTDSSYEQYF.

The chain employs TRBV5-1 and TRBJ1-1; D is unclear. This CDR3 contains 13 residues. V lost 2 bases and J lost 4, with 9 bases in between. In germline, CDR1 is SGHRS, CDR2 YFSETQ. The CDR3: CASSFGSGTEAFF. The DNA of the CDR3 is TGCGCCAGCAGCTTTGGTTCGGGCACTGAAGCTTTCTTT.

The table lists this clonotype with a few counts. The gene calls are TRBV27 and TRBJ2-1, with D possibly matching TRBD2 (6 bases). Germline CDR1 MNHEY, CDR2 SMNVEV (reference sequence). This CDR3 comprises 13 residues. V was cut by 10 bases and J by 0 bases, with 10 bases left in between. The CDR3 DNA reads TGTGCCATTGGAGCGGGCTCCTACAATGAGCAGTTCTTC. This translates into CAIGAGSYNEQFF.

V usage is TRBV10-3 and J usage is TRBJ1-3; D unclear. This CDR3 has 14 residues. V was shortened by 6 bases and J by 0 bases, with 9 bases between the two germline ends. Per germline, CDR1 ENHRY and CDR2 SYGVKD. CDR3 nucleotides: TGTGCCATCAGGGACCCGAGCTCTGGAAACACCATATATTTT. It yields the protein CAIRDPSSGNTIYF.

The rearrangement joins TRBV28 to TRBJ2-2; no clear D gene. The ends were cut back, 5 bases at V and 1 base at J, with 5 bases in the middle. Germline loops: CDR1 MDHEN, CDR2 SYDVKM. The CDR3 runs to 13 residues. Here the CDR3 DNA reads TGTGCCAGCAGTGGTTTGAACACCGGGGAGCTGTTTTTT. Protein: CASSGLNTGELFF.

The chain has TRBV5-6 and TRBJ2-7; 7 bases fit TRBD1. V trimming: 4 bases; J trimming: 6 bases; junction bases outside the gene matches: 13. Germline V gives CDR1 SGHDT, CDR2 YYEEEE. CDR3 length: 15 residues. CDR3 bases: TGTGCCAGCAGCCCAGAGGGACAGTGGCTTCTCGAGCAGTACGTC. It codes for CASSPEGQWLLEQYV.

This clonotype was counted at least ten times. This chain's CDR3 is CASRGDAESSYNEQFF. CDR3 sequence (DNA): TGTGCCAGCAGAGGGGACGCCGAGAGCTCCTACAATGAGCAGTTCTTC. The J gene is TRBJ2-1, the V gene TRBV12-3 or TRBV12-4; D could derive from TRBD1 or TRBD2 (5 bases each). The V end was cut by 6 bases, the J end by 0 bases, with 15 bases between. The CDR3 covers 16 residues.